Listed here are 4 T cell receptor beta chains from one sample, sequenced in a study of cytomegalovirus exposure and HLA in healthy donors. Both 60 Vbeta primers and 13 Jbeta primers went into the PCR. Profiling relied on immunoSEQ multiplex PCR, and the TCRdb table lists in-frame clones only, not all of them. The table lists 120,000 to 150,000 clones, approximately 80% of them singletons. Sequencing was done on a sample of PBMCs. Receptors were obtained from a man aged 40-49 years in good health and CMV-seropositive.

V and J are TRBV12-5 and TRBJ1-5, with a tentative D call TRBD1 (5 bases). Germline assignment: CDR1 LGHNT and CDR2 FRNRAP. CDR3 size: 13 residues. V gave up 7 bases and J gave up 5 bases, with 12 bases separating them. The chain's CDR3 is CASAASGDQPQHF. The CDR3 DNA reads as TGTGCTAGTGCCGCCTCGGGGGATCAGCCCCAGCATTTT.

This clone was observed once. The chain links TRBV19 to TRBJ1-1; D remains ambiguous. CDR1 is LNHDA, CDR2 SQIVND, per germline (reference sequence). The V end was cut by 5 bases, the J end by 3 bases, with 13 bases between. The CDR3 length is 14 residues. The CDR3 is CASSSTYSYTEAFF. The DNA of the CDR3 is TGTGCCAGTAGTTCTACATACAGCTACACTGAAGCTTTCTTT. Full variable domain (outside the CDR3, taken from reference TRBV19 and TRBJ1-1): DGGITQSPKYLFRKEGQNVTLSCEQNLNHDAMYWYRQDPGQGLRLIYYSQIVNDFQKGDIAEGYSVSREKKESFPLTVTSAQKNPTAFYLCASSSTYSYTEAFFGQGTRLTVV.

V gene TRBV6-5 combines with J gene TRBJ1-6, with 11 bases lining up with TRBD1. CDR1 and CDR2 from the germline V gene are MNHEY and SVGAGI. The V segment lost 0 bases and the J segment 8 bases; nucleotides outside the gene matches: 3. This CDR3 is 16 amino acids long. The CDR3 region has the DNA TGTGCCAGCAGTTACTCGGACAGGGGGCTATATTCACCCCTCCACTTT. It codes for CASSYSDRGLYSPLHF.

The genes are TRBV9 and TRBJ2-6; D unresolved. The CDR3 covers 14 residues. Trimming stripped 3 bases from V and 2 bases from J, with 6 bases between. The germline V gene has CDR1 SGDLS and CDR2 YYNGEE. Here the CDR3 DNA reads TGTGCCAGCAGCGCGGGTGCTGGGGCCAACGTCCTGACTTTC. This encodes CASSAGAGANVLTF.